What follows describes a single T cell receptor beta chain. The sample is drawn from a study of T cell changes during pregnancy in multiple sclerosis. Germline CDR1 and CDR2: SGDLS and YYNGEE. The CDR3 contains 14 residues. V was trimmed by 5 bases and J by 0 bases, leaving 9 bases between them. Repertoires were generated with immunoSEQ multiplex PCR, while TCRdb's copy carries only in-frame clones and drops some. The repertoire holds 56,000 or so clones, with 70% to 90% as singletons. The receptor was isolated from a female donor with multiple sclerosis, enrolled in a pregnancy study. Source: peripheral blood, taken after pregnancy. The chain uses TRBV9 and TRBJ1-3; D perhaps matches TRBD1 (6 bases). The CDR3 DNA reads TGTGCCAGCAGTGGGGACAACTCTGGAAACACCATATATTTT. Encoded protein: CASSGDNSGNTIYF.